These 9 T cell receptor beta chains were sequenced from one sample in a study of CD8+CD57+ T cells in acquired aplastic anemia listed by TCRdb under 2018. TCRdb shows the sequencer as Illumina HiSeq 2000. Genomic DNA was used as template for profiling of TCR beta VDJ combinations and CDR3 sequences. TCRdb reprocessing: public reads trimmed at Q25 with fastp, clones called with MiXCR, in-frame beta chains kept. CDR3 protein duplicates are merged, each entry listing the most common genes and DNA. The sample data list approximately 190,000 distinct CDR3 sequences, and around 45% of these were observed just once. Clones ranked in the top ten supply around 9.7% of the sample. Expansion of CD8+CD57+ cells had been shown by flow cytometry in the patients chosen for sequencing. Source material: sorted CD4+, CD8+, or CD8+CD57+ T cells (not recorded which) from PBMCs. The receptors here all came from a human donor with aplastic anemia.

This clonotype was seen only once. This may stem from a read error, because a much larger clone lies one nucleotide away. The rearrangement uses TRBV7-2 and TRBJ2-5, with a weak D call TRBD1 (6 bases). Germline V gives CDR1 SGHTA, CDR2 FQGNSA. This CDR3 has 16 residues. The germline V and J ends were trimmed by 3 bases and 3 bases, with 17 bases remaining between them. The CDR3 region has the DNA TGTGCCAGCAGCTTCCTCGCCGCCAACAGGGAAGAGACCCAGTACTTC. Its protein is CASSFLAANREETQYF.

This clonotype showed up just once. At one of its ends the junction is not consistent with the germline gene, which may arise from a read error. This chain links TRBV24-1 with TRBJ2-3; maybe TRBD2 (5 bases). This CDR3 is built from 15 residues. CDR1 KGHDR and CDR2 SFDVKD come from the germline V gene. The CDR3 DNA follows: TGTGCCACCAGCGATTTATCCGGGGATGAGGATACGCAGTATTTT. Translating it yields CATSDLSGDEDTQYF.

The chain recombines TRBV7-2 with TRBJ2-3; no firm D call. The CDR3 runs 14 residues. The V gene's germline CDR1 is SGHTA and CDR2 FQGNSA. The V and J ends lost 5 bases and 0 bases respectively, with 9 bases between them. The CDR3 loop is CASSPVPSTDTQYF. The CDR3 nucleotides read TGTGCCAGCAGCCCCGTACCCAGCACAGATACGCAGTATTTT.

V is TRBV25-1 and J is TRBJ1-1; TRBD1 matches at 7 bases. The ends lost 2 bases at V and 2 bases at J; junction bases unmatched: 5. The germline V gene encodes CDR1 MGHDK and CDR2 SYGVNS. The CDR3 totals 15 residues. The CDR3 DNA sequence: TGTGCCAGCAGTGAAGCCGGGACAGTAAACACTGAAGCTTTCTTT. It codes for CASSEAGTVNTEAFF.

This chain joins TRBV19 and TRBJ2-1; 8 bases align to TRBD2. The germline gives CDR1 LNHDA, CDR2 SQIVND (reference sequence). Trimming removed 5 bases from V and 4 bases from J; junction bases left unmatched: 10. The CDR3 is made up of 16 amino acids. Here the CDR3 reads CASSFTGGRRYNEQFF. CDR3 nucleotide sequence: TGTGCCAGTAGTTTCACTGGCGGGAGGAGATACAATGAGCAGTTCTTC.

V is TRBV3-1 and J is TRBJ2-7; 10 bases align to TRBD1. V gave up 0 bases and J gave up 2 bases; unmatched junction bases: 1. The germline CDR1 and CDR2 sequences are LGHDT and YNNKEL (reference sequence). CDR3 length equals 15 residues. CDR3 protein: CASSQEGTGAYEQYF. CDR3 coding DNA: TGTGCCAGCAGCCAAGAAGGGACAGGGGCCTACGAGCAGTACTTC.

This clonotype was seen at least ten times. This sequence joins TRBV24-1 and TRBJ1-2; maybe TRBD1 (6 bases). In germline, CDR1 is KGHDR, CDR2 SFDVKD. The CDR3 sequence is 12 residues long. Trimming stripped 9 bases from V and 6 bases from J, with 13 bases between. The CDR3 coding sequence is TGTGCCACCGGGGGGCGCTTCGATGGCTACACCTTC. Translation gives CATGGRFDGYTF.

The rearrangement joins TRBV14 to TRBJ2-7; D is possibly TRBD1 (6 bases). Germline V gene data show CDR1 as SGHDN and CDR2 as FVKESK. With 2 bases removed from V and 5 bases from J, the gap between germline ends came to 10 bases. CDR3 length: 13 amino acids. In DNA, the CDR3 is TGTGCCAGCAGCCAACAGGGGAAGGACGAGCAGTACTTC. This sequence encodes CASSQQGKDEQYF.

The gene calls are TRBV29-1 and TRBJ2-3; perhaps TRBD2 as D (5 bases). The CDR3 has 16 residues. Germline loops: CDR1 SQVTM, CDR2 ANQGSEA. The V and J ends lost 3 bases and 2 bases respectively, with 18 bases between them. In nucleotides, the CDR3 is TGCAGCGTTGATGGAACCGAGAGCGGACCCACAGATACGCAGTATTTT. This gives the protein CSVDGTESGPTDTQYF.